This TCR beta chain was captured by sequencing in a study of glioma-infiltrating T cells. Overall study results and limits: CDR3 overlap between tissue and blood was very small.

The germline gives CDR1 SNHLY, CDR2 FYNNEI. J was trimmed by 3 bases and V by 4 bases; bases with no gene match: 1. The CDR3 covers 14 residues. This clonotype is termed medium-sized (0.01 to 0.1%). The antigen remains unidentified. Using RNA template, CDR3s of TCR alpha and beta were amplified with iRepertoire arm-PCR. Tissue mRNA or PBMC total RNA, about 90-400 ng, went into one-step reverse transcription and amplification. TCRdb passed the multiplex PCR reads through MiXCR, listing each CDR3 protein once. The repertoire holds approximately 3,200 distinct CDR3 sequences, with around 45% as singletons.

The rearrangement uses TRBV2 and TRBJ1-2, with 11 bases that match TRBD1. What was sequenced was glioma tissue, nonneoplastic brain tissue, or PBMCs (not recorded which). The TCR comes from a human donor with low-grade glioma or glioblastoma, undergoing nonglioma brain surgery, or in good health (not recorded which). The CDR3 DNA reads TGTGCCAGCAGTGGGACAGGGGGCGACTATGGCTACACCTTC. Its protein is CASSGTGGDYGYTF.